The rows below give T cell receptor beta chains drawn from one sample of a study of T-cell memory formation after mild COVID-19. TCRdb used MiXCR to reprocess the 5' RACE reads, holding one entry per CDR3 protein. The sample includes about 100,000 distinct CDR3 sequences, approximately 14% of them seen just once. The specimen was PBMCs or a T cell subset sorted from them (not recorded which). These receptors all stem from a man aged 18 to 29 who had mild COVID-19 (a few samples of this study predate the infection). Cell type and time point are not known. CDR3s include the opening cysteine and the closing phenylalanine or tryptophan. The order of the fields is V gene, clone size, D gene, J gene, CDR3 DNA, CDR3 protein. D genes are given only for firm matches. Size tells how often a clone was seen (once, few, many) or the class of an expanded clone, and some rows leave it out.

v_call: TRBV4-1; clone_size: once; d_call: NA; j_call: TRBJ2-6; cdr3_nt: TGCGCCAGCAGCCAAGAGGAGTCTGGGGCCAACGTCCTGACTTTC; cdr3_aa: CASSQEESGANVLTF
v_call: TRBV2; clone_size: few; d_call: NA; j_call: TRBJ1-1; cdr3_nt: TGTGCCAGCAGTGGGGGGTGGGATCAAGCTTTCTTT; cdr3_aa: CASSGGWDQAFF
v_call: TRBV6-4; clone_size: NA; d_call: NA; j_call: TRBJ2-5; cdr3_nt: TGTGCCAGCAGCCAACACCAAGAGACCCAGTACTTC; cdr3_aa: CASSQHQETQYF
v_call: TRBV7-9; clone_size: NA; d_call: NA; j_call: TRBJ2-3; cdr3_nt: TGTGCCAGCCCCTGGGACTCCCATCTGTGTACGCAGTATTTT; cdr3_aa: CASPWDSHLCTQYF
v_call: TRBV7-3; clone_size: many; d_call: NA; j_call: TRBJ2-2; cdr3_nt: TGTGCCAGCAGCTTCCAGCCCAACACCGGGGAGCTGTTTTTT; cdr3_aa: CASSFQPNTGELFF
v_call: TRBV10-2; clone_size: few; d_call: TRBD1; j_call: TRBJ2-5; cdr3_nt: TGCGCCAGCAGTTCCCGGGACAGGGACCAAGAGACCCAGTACTTC; cdr3_aa: CASSSRDRDQETQYF
v_call: TRBV11-2; clone_size: few; d_call: NA; j_call: TRBJ2-5; cdr3_nt: TGTGCCAGCAGCACTCCGAACATTGGCGCAGGGATATTGGTAGAGACCCAGTACTTC; cdr3_aa: CASSTPNIGAGILVETQYF
v_call: TRBV4-3; clone_size: NA; d_call: TRBD1; j_call: TRBJ1-6; cdr3_nt: TGCGCCAGCAGCCCCGGGACAGTAGATACTTCACCCCTCCACTTT; cdr3_aa: CASSPGTVDTSPLHF
v_call: TRBV20-1; clone_size: NA; d_call: TRBD1; j_call: TRBJ2-1; cdr3_nt: TGCAGTGCTCCAGGGGGAACCTACAATGAGCAGTTCTTC; cdr3_aa: CSAPGGTYNEQFF
v_call: TRBV2; clone_size: NA; d_call: NA; j_call: TRBJ1-3; cdr3_nt: TGTGCCAGCAGTGTGGCTTACTCTGGAAACACCATATATTTT; cdr3_aa: CASSVAYSGNTIYF
v_call: TRBV29-1; clone_size: NA; d_call: NA; j_call: TRBJ2-1; cdr3_nt: TGCAGCGTTGAAGAACAGATACCTAATGAGCAGTTCTTC; cdr3_aa: CSVEEQIPNEQFF
v_call: TRBV6-1; clone_size: NA; d_call: NA; j_call: TRBJ2-4; cdr3_nt: TGTGCCAGCAGTGAAGAGAGGGGTGGGATTCAGTACTTC; cdr3_aa: CASSEERGGIQYF
v_call: TRBV20-1; clone_size: many; d_call: TRBD1; j_call: TRBJ2-7; cdr3_nt: TGCAGTGCTAGAGACTCCGGGACAGGGTCCTACGAGCAGTACTTC; cdr3_aa: CSARDSGTGSYEQYF
v_call: TRBV7-2; clone_size: NA; d_call: NA; j_call: TRBJ2-7; cdr3_nt: TGTGCCAGCAGCTATGCCCAGGGGTTATACGAGCAGTACTTC; cdr3_aa: CASSYAQGLYEQYF
v_call: TRBV5-5; clone_size: NA; d_call: NA; j_call: TRBJ1-1; cdr3_nt: TGTGCCAGTAGGAGGGGCAACACTGAAGCTTTCTTT; cdr3_aa: CASRRGNTEAFF
v_call: TRBV28; clone_size: many; d_call: NA; j_call: TRBJ1-6; cdr3_nt: TGTGCCAGCAGTTTTCTCGGGGGAGGTGAGAATTCACCCCTCCACTTT; cdr3_aa: CASSFLGGGENSPLHF
v_call: TRBV27; clone_size: NA; d_call: NA; j_call: TRBJ2-7; cdr3_nt: TGTGCCAGCGGGGCTCCCCCCTCCTCCGAGCAGTACTTC; cdr3_aa: CASGAPPSSEQYF
v_call: TRBV28; clone_size: few; d_call: NA; j_call: TRBJ1-5; cdr3_nt: TGTGCCAGCAGTCACGCCTTTGGCGATCAGCCCCAGCATTTT; cdr3_aa: CASSHAFGDQPQHF
v_call: TRBV5-1; clone_size: NA; d_call: TRBD1; j_call: TRBJ2-1; cdr3_nt: TGCGCCAGCAGGGCCCGGGACAGGCCGACAGGGGAGCAGTTCTTC; cdr3_aa: CASRARDRPTGEQFF
v_call: TRBV6-5; clone_size: few; d_call: NA; j_call: TRBJ2-2; cdr3_nt: TGTGCCAGCAGTTACTCCCCGACCGGGGAGCTGTTTTTT; cdr3_aa: CASSYSPTGELFF
v_call: TRBV6-5; clone_size: NA; d_call: TRBD2; j_call: TRBJ2-1; cdr3_nt: TGTGCCAGCAGAACAGGGACTAGCGGGGGGGCCCGTAATGAGCAGTTCTTC; cdr3_aa: CASRTGTSGGARNEQFF
v_call: TRBV7-2; clone_size: few; d_call: NA; j_call: TRBJ2-7; cdr3_nt: TGTGCCAGCAGCTCGGGACGCCTCGAGCAGTACTTC; cdr3_aa: CASSSGRLEQYF
v_call: TRBV15; clone_size: NA; d_call: NA; j_call: TRBJ2-3; cdr3_nt: TGTGCCACCAGCATACACAGGAGCACAGATACGCAGTATTTT; cdr3_aa: CATSIHRSTDTQYF
v_call: TRBV20-1; clone_size: few; d_call: TRBD1; j_call: TRBJ2-1; cdr3_nt: TGCAGTGCTAGGATACAGGGGGCAGGCTACAATGAGCAGTTCTTC; cdr3_aa: CSARIQGAGYNEQFF
v_call: TRBV7-9; clone_size: NA; d_call: NA; j_call: TRBJ1-2; cdr3_nt: TGTGCCAGCAGCCCAGGGCTTAGAGGGGGCTACACCTTC; cdr3_aa: CASSPGLRGGYTF
v_call: TRBV2; clone_size: few; d_call: NA; j_call: TRBJ1-4; cdr3_nt: TGTGCCAGCAGTGAAGGGGGAGGGAGAGTCATGTATTTT; cdr3_aa: CASSEGGGRVMYF
v_call: TRBV6-2/TRBV6-3; clone_size: NA; d_call: NA; j_call: TRBJ1-5; cdr3_nt: TGTGCCAGCAGTTACGGGGGGTATCAGCCCCAGCATTTT; cdr3_aa: CASSYGGYQPQHF
v_call: TRBV7-6; clone_size: NA; d_call: NA; j_call: TRBJ2-3; cdr3_nt: TGTGCCAGCAGCTTAGGCTTGGCCTCATCCACAGATACGCAGTATTTT; cdr3_aa: CASSLGLASSTDTQYF
v_call: TRBV3-1; clone_size: NA; d_call: NA; j_call: TRBJ2-3; cdr3_nt: TGTGCCAGCAGCCAGGGGACTTCAGATACGCAGTATTTT; cdr3_aa: CASSQGTSDTQYF
v_call: TRBV7-9; clone_size: NA; d_call: NA; j_call: TRBJ2-3; cdr3_nt: TGTGCCAGTGAAAAACCCGGGCGGGGCCCCACAGATACGCAGTATTTT; cdr3_aa: CASEKPGRGPTDTQYF
v_call: TRBV10-3; clone_size: NA; d_call: NA; j_call: TRBJ2-5; cdr3_nt: TGTGCCACCTTAGCCGAGGAGGGACATCTAGAGACCCAGTACTTC; cdr3_aa: CATLAEEGHLETQYF
v_call: TRBV4-1; clone_size: NA; d_call: NA; j_call: TRBJ2-7; cdr3_nt: TGCGCCAGCAGCCAAGCCTTATTCCCCTACGAGCAGTACTTC; cdr3_aa: CASSQALFPYEQYF
v_call: TRBV5-5; clone_size: few; d_call: TRBD1; j_call: TRBJ2-7; cdr3_nt: TGTGCCAGCAGCCGAACTACAGGGGCAGAGCAGTACTTC; cdr3_aa: CASSRTTGAEQYF
v_call: TRBV6-5; clone_size: few; d_call: TRBD2; j_call: TRBJ2-4; cdr3_nt: TGTGCCAGCAGCCCGACTAGCGCGGTACTAGCCAAAAACATTCAGTACTTC; cdr3_aa: CASSPTSAVLAKNIQYF
v_call: TRBV7-8; clone_size: few; d_call: NA; j_call: TRBJ2-6; cdr3_nt: TGTGCCAGCAGCTGGGGGTATTCTGGGGCCAACGTCCTGACTTTC; cdr3_aa: CASSWGYSGANVLTF
v_call: TRBV11-2; clone_size: NA; d_call: TRBD1; j_call: TRBJ2-3; cdr3_nt: TGTGCCAGCAGAACAGGGGGCGCGACGCAGTATTTT; cdr3_aa: CASRTGGATQYF
v_call: TRBV20-1; clone_size: many; d_call: NA; j_call: TRBJ1-5; cdr3_nt: TGCAGTGCTAGAGTTAGGGTTAGAAATCAGCCCCAGCATTTT; cdr3_aa: CSARVRVRNQPQHF
v_call: TRBV18; clone_size: once; d_call: TRBD1; j_call: TRBJ1-1; cdr3_nt: TGTGCCAGCTCACCACCCTTGGACAGGGCGGATTCGAACACTGAAGCTTTCTTT; cdr3_aa: CASSPPLDRADSNTEAFF
v_call: TRBV4-1; clone_size: few; d_call: TRBD1; j_call: TRBJ2-7; cdr3_nt: TGCGCCAGCAGCCAAGTAGGGCAGGGGGTCTCCGAGCAGTACTTC; cdr3_aa: CASSQVGQGVSEQYF
v_call: TRBV20-1; clone_size: NA; d_call: NA; j_call: TRBJ2-1; cdr3_nt: TGCAGTGCTAGAGACCTCGAGGGTAACAATGAGCAGTTCTTC; cdr3_aa: CSARDLEGNNEQFF
v_call: TRBV28; clone_size: few; d_call: NA; j_call: TRBJ2-1; cdr3_nt: TGTGCCAGCAGTCGACTCCCCGTTTCGAAGTTCTTC; cdr3_aa: CASSRLPVSKFF
v_call: TRBV12-5; clone_size: NA; d_call: NA; j_call: TRBJ1-1; cdr3_nt: TGTGCTAGTGGTTTCCCTCAGATAGAAGCTTTCTTT; cdr3_aa: CASGFPQIEAFF
v_call: TRBV4-3; clone_size: NA; d_call: NA; j_call: TRBJ2-5; cdr3_nt: TGCGCCAGCAGCCAAGATAAGGGTCGGGAGACCCAGTACTTC; cdr3_aa: CASSQDKGRETQYF
v_call: TRBV29-1; clone_size: NA; d_call: TRBD2; j_call: TRBJ2-5; cdr3_nt: TGCAGCGAGCGGCGGCGGGGGAAAGAGACCCAGTACTTC; cdr3_aa: CSERRRGKETQYF
v_call: TRBV4-2; clone_size: NA; d_call: NA; j_call: TRBJ1-4; cdr3_nt: TGTGCCAGCAGCCAAGAGACAGACCCTAATGAAAAACTGTTTTTT; cdr3_aa: CASSQETDPNEKLFF
v_call: TRBV6-4; clone_size: few; d_call: TRBD2; j_call: TRBJ2-1; cdr3_nt: TGTGCCAGCAGGAGGACCGGGGGGGGCCGGTATGAGCAGTTCTTC; cdr3_aa: CASRRTGGGRYEQFF
v_call: TRBV20-1; clone_size: NA; d_call: NA; j_call: TRBJ2-1; cdr3_nt: TGCAGTGCTAGAGAACTAGCCTATGAGCAGTTCTTC; cdr3_aa: CSARELAYEQFF
v_call: TRBV19; clone_size: few; d_call: NA; j_call: TRBJ2-7; cdr3_nt: TGTGCCAGTAGTTGGGGGTACGAGCAGTACTTC; cdr3_aa: CASSWGYEQYF
v_call: TRBV19; clone_size: NA; d_call: TRBD2; j_call: TRBJ2-3; cdr3_nt: TGTGCCAGTAGCCAACTAGCGGTTAGCACAGATACGCAGTATTTT; cdr3_aa: CASSQLAVSTDTQYF
v_call: TRBV19; clone_size: few; d_call: NA; j_call: TRBJ2-1; cdr3_nt: TGTGCCAGTAGTACCGGACAGTTCAATGAGCAGTTCTTC; cdr3_aa: CASSTGQFNEQFF
v_call: TRBV20-1; clone_size: few; d_call: TRBD1; j_call: TRBJ1-5; cdr3_nt: TGCAGTGCTCCCGGACAGGTGTCGGGTCAGCCCCAGCATTTT; cdr3_aa: CSAPGQVSGQPQHF
v_call: TRBV9; clone_size: few; d_call: TRBD1; j_call: TRBJ1-1; cdr3_nt: TGTGCCAGCAGCGACAACCCCTGGACAGGGAGGACTGAAGCTTTCTTT; cdr3_aa: CASSDNPWTGRTEAFF
v_call: TRBV5-1; clone_size: many; d_call: NA; j_call: TRBJ2-5; cdr3_nt: TGCGCCAGCAGCTTGGCGATCCTCGGGCAAGAGACCCAGTACTTC; cdr3_aa: CASSLAILGQETQYF
v_call: TRBV6-5; clone_size: few; d_call: NA; j_call: TRBJ2-1; cdr3_nt: TGTGCCAGCAGTTCATGGGGAGTGGGCAATGAGCAGTTCTTC; cdr3_aa: CASSSWGVGNEQFF